This T cell receptor (beta chain) was observed in a study of control samples from healthy donors and cancer patients. Germline-derived CDR1 and CDR2 are KGHDR and SFDVKD. The CDR3 is 17 residues long. Trimming pared 2 bases from V and 2 bases from J, leaving 16 bases between. The assay was immunoSEQ multiplex PCR, and TCRdb's table has in-frame clones only and misses some. This repertoire shows about 48,000 clones, 93% found once; its top ten account for less than 25%. The rearrangement uses TRBV24-1 and TRBJ2-3; the D gene is possibly TRBD2 (7 bases). The TCR originated in a woman aged 45-59 years with head and neck cancer. Sequencing was performed on PBMCs. The CDR3 is CATSDSDDGGPTDTQYF. In nucleotides, the CDR3 is TGTGCCACCAGTGATTCTGACGACGGGGGGCCCACAGATACGCAGTATTTT.